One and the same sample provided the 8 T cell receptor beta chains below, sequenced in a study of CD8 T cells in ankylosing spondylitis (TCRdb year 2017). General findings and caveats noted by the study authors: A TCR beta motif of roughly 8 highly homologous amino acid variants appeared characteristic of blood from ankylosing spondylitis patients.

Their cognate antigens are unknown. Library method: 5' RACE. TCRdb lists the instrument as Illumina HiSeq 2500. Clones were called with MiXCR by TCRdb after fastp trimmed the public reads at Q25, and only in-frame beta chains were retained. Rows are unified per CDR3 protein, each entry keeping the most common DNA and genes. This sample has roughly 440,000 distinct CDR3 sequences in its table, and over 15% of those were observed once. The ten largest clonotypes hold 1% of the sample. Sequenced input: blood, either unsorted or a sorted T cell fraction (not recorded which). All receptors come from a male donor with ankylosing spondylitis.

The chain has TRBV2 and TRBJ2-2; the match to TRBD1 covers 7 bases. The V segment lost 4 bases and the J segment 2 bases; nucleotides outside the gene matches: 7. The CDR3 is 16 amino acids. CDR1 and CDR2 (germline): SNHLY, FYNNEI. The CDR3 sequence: CASSASGTANTGELFF. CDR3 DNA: TGTGCCAGCAGTGCCTCGGGGACAGCAAACACCGGGGAGCTGTTTTTT. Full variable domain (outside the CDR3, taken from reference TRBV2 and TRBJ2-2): EPEVTQTPSHQVTQMGQEVILRCVPISNHLYFYWYRQILGQKVEFLVSFYNNEISEKSEIFDDQFSVERPDGSNFTLKIRSTKLEDSAMYFCASSASGTANTGELFFGEGSRLTVL.

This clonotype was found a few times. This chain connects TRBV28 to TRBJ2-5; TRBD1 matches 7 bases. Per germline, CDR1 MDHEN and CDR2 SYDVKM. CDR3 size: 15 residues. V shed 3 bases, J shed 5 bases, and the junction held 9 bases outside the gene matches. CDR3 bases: TGTGCCAGCAGTTTTGGACAGGTGGAGAGCGAGACCCAGTACTTC. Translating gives CASSFGQVESETQYF.

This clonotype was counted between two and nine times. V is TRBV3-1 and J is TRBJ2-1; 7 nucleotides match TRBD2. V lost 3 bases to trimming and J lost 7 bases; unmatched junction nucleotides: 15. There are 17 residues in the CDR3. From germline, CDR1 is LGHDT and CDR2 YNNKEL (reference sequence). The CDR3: CASSQLWGGRLRNEQFF. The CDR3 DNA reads TGTGCCAGCAGCCAGTTGTGGGGCGGGAGATTAAGGAATGAGCAGTTCTTC.

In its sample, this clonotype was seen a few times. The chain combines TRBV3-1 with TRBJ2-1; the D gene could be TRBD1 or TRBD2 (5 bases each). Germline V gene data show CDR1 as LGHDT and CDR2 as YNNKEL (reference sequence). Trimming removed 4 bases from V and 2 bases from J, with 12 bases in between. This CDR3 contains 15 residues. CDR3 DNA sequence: TGTGCCAGCAGCCGGGAGCCGGGACCCTACAATGAGCAGTTCTTC. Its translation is CASSREPGPYNEQFF.

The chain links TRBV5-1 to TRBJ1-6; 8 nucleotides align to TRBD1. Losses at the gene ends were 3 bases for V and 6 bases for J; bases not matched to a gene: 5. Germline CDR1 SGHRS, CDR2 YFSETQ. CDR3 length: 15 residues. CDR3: CASSWGTGVNSPLHF. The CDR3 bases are TGCGCCAGCAGCTGGGGGACAGGCGTTAATTCACCCCTCCACTTT.

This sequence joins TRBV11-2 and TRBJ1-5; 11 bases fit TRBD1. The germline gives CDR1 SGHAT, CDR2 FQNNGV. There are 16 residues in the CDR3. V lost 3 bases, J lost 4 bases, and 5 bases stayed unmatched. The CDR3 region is CASSFGTGGGNQPQHF. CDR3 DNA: TGTGCCAGCAGCTTTGGGACAGGGGGTGGGAATCAGCCCCAGCATTTT. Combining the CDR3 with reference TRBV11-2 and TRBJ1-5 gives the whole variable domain EAGVAQSPRYKIIEKRQSVAFWCNPISGHATLYWYQQILGQGPKLLIQFQNNGVVDDSQLPKDRFSAERLKGVDSTLKIQPAKLEDSAVYLCASSFGTGGGNQPQHFGDGTRLSIL.

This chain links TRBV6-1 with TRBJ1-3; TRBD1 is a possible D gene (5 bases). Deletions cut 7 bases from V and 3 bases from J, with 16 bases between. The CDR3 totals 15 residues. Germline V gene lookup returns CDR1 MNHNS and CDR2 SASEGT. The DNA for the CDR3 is TGTGCCAGCACATCGCCCGGGACCCTTGGAAACACCATATATTTT. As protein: CASTSPGTLGNTIYF.

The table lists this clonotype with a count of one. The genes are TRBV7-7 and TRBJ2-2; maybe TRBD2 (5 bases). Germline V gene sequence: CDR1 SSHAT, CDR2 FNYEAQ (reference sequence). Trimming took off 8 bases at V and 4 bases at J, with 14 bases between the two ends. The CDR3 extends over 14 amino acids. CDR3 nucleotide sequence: TGTGCCAGCCAACGGGATGAAGGCACCGGGGAGCTGTTTTTT. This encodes CASQRDEGTGELFF.